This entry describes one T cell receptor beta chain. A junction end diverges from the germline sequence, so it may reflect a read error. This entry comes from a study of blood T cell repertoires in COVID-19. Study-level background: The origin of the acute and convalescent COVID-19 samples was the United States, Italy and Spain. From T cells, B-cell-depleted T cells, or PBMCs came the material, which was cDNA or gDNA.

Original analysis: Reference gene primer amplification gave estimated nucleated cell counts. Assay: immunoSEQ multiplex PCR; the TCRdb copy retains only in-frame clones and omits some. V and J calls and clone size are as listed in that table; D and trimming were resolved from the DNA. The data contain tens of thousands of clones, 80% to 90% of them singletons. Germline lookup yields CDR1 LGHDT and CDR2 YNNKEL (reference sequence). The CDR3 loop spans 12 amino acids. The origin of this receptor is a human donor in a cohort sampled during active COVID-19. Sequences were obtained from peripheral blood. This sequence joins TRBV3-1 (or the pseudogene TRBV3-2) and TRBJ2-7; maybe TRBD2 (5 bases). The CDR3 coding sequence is TGTGCCACCAGCAACGCGGGCTACGAGCAGTACTTC. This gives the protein CATSNAGYEQYF.